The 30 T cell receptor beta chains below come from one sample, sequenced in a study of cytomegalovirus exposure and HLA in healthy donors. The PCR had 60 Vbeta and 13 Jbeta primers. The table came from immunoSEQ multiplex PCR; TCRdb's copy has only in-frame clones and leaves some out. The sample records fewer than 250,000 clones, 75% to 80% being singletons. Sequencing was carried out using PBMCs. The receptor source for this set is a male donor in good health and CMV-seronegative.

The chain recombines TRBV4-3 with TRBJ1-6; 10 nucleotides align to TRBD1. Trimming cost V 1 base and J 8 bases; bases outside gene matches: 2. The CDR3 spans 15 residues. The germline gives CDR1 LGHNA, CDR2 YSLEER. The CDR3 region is CASSQGQGAHSPLHF. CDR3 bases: TGCGCCAGCAGCCAAGGACAGGGGGCTCATTCACCCCTCCACTTT.

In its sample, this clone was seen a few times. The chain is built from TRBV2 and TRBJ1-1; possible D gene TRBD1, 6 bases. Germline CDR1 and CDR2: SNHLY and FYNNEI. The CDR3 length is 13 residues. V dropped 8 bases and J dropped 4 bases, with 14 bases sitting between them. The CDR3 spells CASPQGGSTEAFF. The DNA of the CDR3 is TGTGCCAGCCCACAGGGAGGGAGCACTGAAGCTTTCTTT.

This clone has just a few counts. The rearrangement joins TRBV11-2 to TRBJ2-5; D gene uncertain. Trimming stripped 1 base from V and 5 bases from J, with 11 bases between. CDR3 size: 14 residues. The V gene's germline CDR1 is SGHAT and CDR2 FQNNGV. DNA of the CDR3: TGTGCCAGCAGCTTAGTTTCGGAGTTGGAGACCCAGTACTTC. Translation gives CASSLVSELETQYF. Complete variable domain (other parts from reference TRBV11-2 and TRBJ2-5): EAGVAQSPRYKIIEKRQSVAFWCNPISGHATLYWYQQILGQGPKLLIQFQNNGVVDDSQLPKDRFSAERLKGVDSTLKIQPAKLEDSAVYLCASSLVSELETQYFGPGTRLLVL.

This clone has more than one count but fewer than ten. CDR3 sequence: CASSPETGMGSSRDGYTF. The CDR3 DNA sequence: TGTGCCAGCAGTCCGGAGACAGGGATGGGTTCTAGTAGGGATGGCTACACCTTC. This rearrangement joins TRBV27 to TRBJ1-2; 7 nucleotides line up with TRBD1. Unmatched junction bases numbered 21, after V lost 5 bases and J lost 6 bases. Germline CDR1 MNHEY, CDR2 SMNVEV (reference sequence). The CDR3 contains 18 residues.

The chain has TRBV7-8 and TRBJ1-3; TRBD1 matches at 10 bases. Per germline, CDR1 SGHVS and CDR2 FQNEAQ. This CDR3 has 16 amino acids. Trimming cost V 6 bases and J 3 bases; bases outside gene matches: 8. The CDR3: CASRDGTGVNGNTIYF. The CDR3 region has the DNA TGTGCCAGCAGGGATGGGACAGGGGTGAATGGAAACACCATATATTTT. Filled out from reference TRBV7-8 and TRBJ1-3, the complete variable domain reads GAGVSQSPRYKVAKRGQDVALRCDPISGHVSLFWYQQALGQGPEFLTYFQNEAQLDKSGLPSDRFFAERPEGSVSTLKIQRTQQEDSAVYLCASRDGTGVNGNTIYFGEGSWLTVV.

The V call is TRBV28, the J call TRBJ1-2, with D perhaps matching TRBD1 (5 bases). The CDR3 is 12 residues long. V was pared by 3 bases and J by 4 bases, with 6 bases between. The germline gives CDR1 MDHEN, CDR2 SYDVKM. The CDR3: CASSFGGYGYTF. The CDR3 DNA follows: TGTGCCAGCAGTTTCGGGGGCTATGGCTACACCTTC.

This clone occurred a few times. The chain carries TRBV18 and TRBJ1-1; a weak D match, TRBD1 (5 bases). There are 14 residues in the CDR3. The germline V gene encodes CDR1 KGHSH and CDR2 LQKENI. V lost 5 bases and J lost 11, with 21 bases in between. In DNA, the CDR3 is TGTGCCAGCTCAGCCAGTACACAGGATCTTAGCGCTTTCTTT. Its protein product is CASSASTQDLSAFF.

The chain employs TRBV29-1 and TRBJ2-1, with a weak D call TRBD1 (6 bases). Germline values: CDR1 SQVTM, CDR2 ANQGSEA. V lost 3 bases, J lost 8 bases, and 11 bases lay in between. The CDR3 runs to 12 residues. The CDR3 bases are TGCAGCGTTGAGACAGGTAGGGATGAGCAGTTCTTC. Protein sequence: CSVETGRDEQFF.

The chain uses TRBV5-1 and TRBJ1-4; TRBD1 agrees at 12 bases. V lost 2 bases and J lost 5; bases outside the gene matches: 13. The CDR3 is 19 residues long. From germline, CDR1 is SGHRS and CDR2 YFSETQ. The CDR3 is CASSFLSGTGGLGNEKLFF. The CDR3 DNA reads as TGCGCCAGCAGCTTCTTGTCCGGGACAGGGGGCTTGGGGAATGAAAAACTGTTTTTT. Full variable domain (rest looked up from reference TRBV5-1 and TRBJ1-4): KAGVTQTPRYLIKTRGQQVTLSCSPISGHRSVSWYQQTPGQGLQFLFEYFSETQRNKGNFPGRFSGRQFSNSRSEMNVSTLELGDSALYLCASSFLSGTGGLGNEKLFFGSGTQLSVL.

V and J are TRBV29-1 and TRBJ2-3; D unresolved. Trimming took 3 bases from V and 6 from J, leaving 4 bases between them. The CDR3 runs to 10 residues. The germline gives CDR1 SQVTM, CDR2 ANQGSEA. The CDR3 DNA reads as TGCAGCGTTGATGCGGATACGCAGTATTTT. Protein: CSVDADTQYF.

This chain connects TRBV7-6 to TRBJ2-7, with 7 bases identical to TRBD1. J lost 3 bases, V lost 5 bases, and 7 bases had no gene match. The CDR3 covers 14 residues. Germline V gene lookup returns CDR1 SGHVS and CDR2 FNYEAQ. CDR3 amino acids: CASSPRRDSYEQYF. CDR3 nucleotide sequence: TGTGCCAGCAGCCCGAGACGGGACAGCTACGAGCAGTACTTC.

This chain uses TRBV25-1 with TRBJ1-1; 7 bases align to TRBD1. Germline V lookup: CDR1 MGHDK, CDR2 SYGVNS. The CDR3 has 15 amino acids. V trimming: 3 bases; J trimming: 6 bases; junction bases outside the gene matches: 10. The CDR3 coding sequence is TGTGCCAGCAGTGAGACAGGGCCCCGTAAAGCTGAAGCTTTCTTT. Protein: CASSETGPRKAEAFF.

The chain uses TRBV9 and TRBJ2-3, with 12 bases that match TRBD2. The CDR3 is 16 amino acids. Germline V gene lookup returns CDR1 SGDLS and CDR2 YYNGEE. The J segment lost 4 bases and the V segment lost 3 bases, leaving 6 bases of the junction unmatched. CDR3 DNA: TGTGCCAGCAGCGACCTAGCGGGGGGGCCTTCAGATACGCAGTATTTT. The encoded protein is CASSDLAGGPSDTQYF.

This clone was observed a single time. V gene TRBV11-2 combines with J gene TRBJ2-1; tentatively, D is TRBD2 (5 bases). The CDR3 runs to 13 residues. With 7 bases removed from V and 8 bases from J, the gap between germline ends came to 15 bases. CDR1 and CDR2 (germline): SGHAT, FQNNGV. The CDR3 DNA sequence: TGTGCCAGCACCCCCCCGGCTAGCCATGAGCAGTTCTTC. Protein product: CASTPPASHEQFF.

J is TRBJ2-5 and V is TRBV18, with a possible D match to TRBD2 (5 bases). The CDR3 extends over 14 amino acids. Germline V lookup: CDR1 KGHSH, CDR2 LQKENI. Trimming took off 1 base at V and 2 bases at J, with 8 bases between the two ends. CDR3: CASSPLSGQETQYF. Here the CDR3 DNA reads TGTGCCAGCTCACCACTTTCGGGGCAAGAGACCCAGTACTTC.

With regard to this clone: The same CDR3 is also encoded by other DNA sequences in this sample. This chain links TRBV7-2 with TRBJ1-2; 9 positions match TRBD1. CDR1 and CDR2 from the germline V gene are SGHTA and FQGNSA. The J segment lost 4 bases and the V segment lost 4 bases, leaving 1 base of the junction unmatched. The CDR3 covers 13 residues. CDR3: CASSSGQGYGYTF. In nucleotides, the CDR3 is TGTGCCAGCAGCTCGGGACAGGGCTATGGCTACACCTTC.

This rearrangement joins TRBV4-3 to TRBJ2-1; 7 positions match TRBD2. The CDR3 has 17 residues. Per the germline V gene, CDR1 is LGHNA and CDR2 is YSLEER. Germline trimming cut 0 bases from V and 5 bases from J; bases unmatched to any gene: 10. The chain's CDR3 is CASSQDTWLAVHNEQFF. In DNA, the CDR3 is TGCGCCAGCAGCCAAGATACTTGGCTAGCGGTCCACAATGAGCAGTTCTTC.

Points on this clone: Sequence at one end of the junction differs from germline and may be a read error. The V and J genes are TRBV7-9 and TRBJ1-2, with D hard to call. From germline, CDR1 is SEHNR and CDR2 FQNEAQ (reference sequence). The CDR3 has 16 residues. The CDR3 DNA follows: TGTTCCAGCAGCTCACCCCTGGGAGGGAAATACTATGGCTACACCTTC. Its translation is CSSSSPLGGKYYGYTF.

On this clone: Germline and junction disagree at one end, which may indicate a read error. The CDR3, as DNA: TGTGCCAGCAGTTATAACAGGGCCTCCAACGAGCAGTACTTC. It translates to CASSYNRASNEQYF. This chain joins TRBV6-5 and TRBJ2-7, with a possible D match to TRBD1 (6 bases). Germline assignment: CDR1 MNHEY and CDR2 SVGAGI. This CDR3 is 14 amino acids long.

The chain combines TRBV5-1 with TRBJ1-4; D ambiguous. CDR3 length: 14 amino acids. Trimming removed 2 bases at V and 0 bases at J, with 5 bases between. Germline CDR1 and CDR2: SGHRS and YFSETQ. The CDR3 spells CASSLLTTNEKLFF. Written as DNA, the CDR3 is TGCGCCAGCAGCTTATTAACAACTAATGAAAAACTGTTTTTT.

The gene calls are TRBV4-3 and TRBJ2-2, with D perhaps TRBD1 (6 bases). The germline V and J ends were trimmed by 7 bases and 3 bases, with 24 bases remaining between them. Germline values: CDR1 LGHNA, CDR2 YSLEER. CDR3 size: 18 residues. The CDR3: CASTPLAGDRSHTGELFF. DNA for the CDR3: TGCGCCAGCACCCCCCTGGCAGGGGACCGCTCGCACACCGGGGAGCTGTTTTTT.

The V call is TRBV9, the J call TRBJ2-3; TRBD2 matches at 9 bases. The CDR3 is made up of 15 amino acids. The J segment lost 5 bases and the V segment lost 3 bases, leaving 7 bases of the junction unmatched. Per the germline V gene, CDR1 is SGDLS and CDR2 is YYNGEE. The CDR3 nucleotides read TGTGCCAGCAGCGCGGAGGGGCGGGGGGGAGATACGCAGTATTTT. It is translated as CASSAEGRGGDTQYF.

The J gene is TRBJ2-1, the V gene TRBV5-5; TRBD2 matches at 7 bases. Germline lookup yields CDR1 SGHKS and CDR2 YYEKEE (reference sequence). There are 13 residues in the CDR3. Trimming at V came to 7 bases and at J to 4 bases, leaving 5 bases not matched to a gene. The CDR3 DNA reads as TGTGCCAGCCAGCTGGGGGGGTACAATGAGCAGTTCTTC. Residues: CASQLGGYNEQFF.

The CDR3 DNA is TGCGCCAGCAGCCCCGATGGGGGGGTTGGCTACACCTTC. Amino acids: CASSPDGGVGYTF. The chain is built from TRBV5-1 and TRBJ1-2, with D possibly being TRBD1 (5 bases). Germline CDR1 and CDR2: SGHRS and YFSETQ. With 4 bases removed from V and 7 bases from J, the gap between germline ends came to 14 bases. The CDR3 consists of 13 residues.

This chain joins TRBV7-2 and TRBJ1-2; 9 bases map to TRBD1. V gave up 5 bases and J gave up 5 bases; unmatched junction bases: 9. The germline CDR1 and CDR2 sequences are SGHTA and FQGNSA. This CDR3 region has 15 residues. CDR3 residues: CASSTSGTGLYGYTF. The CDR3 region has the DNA TGTGCCAGCAGCACGTCCGGGACAGGGCTTTATGGCTACACCTTC.

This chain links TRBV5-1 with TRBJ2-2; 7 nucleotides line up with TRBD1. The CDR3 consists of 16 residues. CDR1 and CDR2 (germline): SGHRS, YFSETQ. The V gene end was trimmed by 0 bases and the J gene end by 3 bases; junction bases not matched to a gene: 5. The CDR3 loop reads CASSLVGQGDTGELFF. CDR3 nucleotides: TGCGCCAGCAGCTTGGTGGGGCAGGGGGACACCGGGGAGCTGTTTTTT.

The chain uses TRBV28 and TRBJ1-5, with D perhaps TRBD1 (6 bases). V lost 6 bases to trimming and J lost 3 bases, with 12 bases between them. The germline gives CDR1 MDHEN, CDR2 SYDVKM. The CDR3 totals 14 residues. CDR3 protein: CASSRGQINQPQHF. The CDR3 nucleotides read TGTGCCAGCAGCCGAGGACAGATCAATCAGCCCCAGCATTTT.

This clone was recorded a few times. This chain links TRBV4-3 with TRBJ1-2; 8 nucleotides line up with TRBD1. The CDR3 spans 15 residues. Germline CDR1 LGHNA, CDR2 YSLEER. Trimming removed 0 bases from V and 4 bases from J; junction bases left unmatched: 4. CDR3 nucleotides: TGCGCCAGCAGCCAAGATGCAGGGGGCGGCTATGGCTACACCTTC. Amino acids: CASSQDAGGGYGYTF.

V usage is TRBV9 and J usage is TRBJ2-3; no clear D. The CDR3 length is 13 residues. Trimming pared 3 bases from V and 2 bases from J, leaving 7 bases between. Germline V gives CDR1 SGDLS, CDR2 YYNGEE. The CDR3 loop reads CASSDNPTDTQYF. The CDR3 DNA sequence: TGTGCCAGCAGCGACAACCCCACAGATACGCAGTATTTT.

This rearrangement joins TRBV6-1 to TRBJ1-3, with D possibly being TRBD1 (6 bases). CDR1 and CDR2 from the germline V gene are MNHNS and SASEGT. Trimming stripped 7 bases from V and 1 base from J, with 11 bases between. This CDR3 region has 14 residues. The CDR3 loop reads CASNPGTSGNTIYF. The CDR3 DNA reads TGTGCCAGCAATCCCGGGACATCTGGAAACACCATATATTTT.